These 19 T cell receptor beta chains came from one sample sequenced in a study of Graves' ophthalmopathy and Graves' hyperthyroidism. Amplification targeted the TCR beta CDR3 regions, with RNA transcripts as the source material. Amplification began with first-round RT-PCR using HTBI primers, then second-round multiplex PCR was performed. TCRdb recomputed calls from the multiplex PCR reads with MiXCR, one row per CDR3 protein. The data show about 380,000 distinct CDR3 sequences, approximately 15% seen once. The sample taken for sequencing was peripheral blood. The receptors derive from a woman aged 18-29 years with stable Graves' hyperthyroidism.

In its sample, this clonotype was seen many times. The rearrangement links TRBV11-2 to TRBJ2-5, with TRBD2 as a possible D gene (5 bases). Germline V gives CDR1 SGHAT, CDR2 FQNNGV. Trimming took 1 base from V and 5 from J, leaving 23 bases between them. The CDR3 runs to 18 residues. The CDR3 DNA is TGTGCCAGCAGCTTAGGGGCCCTAGCTAGCCCACGATGGGAGACCCAGTACTTC. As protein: CASSLGALASPRWETQYF.

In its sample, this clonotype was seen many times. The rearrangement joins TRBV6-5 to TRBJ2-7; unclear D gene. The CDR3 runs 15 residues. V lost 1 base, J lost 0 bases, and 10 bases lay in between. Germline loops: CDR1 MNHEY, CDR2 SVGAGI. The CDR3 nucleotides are TGTGCCAGCAGTTACTTTGGTTTCAACTCCTACGAGCAGTACTTC. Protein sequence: CASSYFGFNSYEQYF.

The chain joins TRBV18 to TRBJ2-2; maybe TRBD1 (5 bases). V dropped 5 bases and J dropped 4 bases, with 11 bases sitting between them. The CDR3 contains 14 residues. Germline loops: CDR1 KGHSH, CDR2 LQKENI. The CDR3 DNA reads TGTGCCAGCTCAACGACAGAGATCACCGGGGAGCTGTTTTTT. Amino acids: CASSTTEITGELFF.

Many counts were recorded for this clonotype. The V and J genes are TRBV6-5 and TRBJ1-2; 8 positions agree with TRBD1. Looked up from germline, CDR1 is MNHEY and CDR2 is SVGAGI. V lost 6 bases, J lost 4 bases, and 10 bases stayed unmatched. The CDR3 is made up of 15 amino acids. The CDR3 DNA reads TGTGCCAGCAGCGGACAGGGAGAACACCTCTATGGCTACACCTTC. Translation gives CASSGQGEHLYGYTF.

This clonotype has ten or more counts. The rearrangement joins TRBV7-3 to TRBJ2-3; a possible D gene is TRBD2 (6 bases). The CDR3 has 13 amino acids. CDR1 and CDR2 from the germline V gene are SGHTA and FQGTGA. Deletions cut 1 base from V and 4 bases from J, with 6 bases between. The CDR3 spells CASSLSGADTQYF. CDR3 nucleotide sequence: TGTGCCAGCAGCTTAAGCGGGGCAGATACGCAGTATTTT.

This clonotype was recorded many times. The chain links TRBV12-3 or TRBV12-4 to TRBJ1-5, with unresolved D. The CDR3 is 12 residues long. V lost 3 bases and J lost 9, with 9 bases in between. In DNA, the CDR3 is TGTGCCAGCAGTTTGCAGTCGCTGCCCCAGCATTTT. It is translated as CASSLQSLPQHF.

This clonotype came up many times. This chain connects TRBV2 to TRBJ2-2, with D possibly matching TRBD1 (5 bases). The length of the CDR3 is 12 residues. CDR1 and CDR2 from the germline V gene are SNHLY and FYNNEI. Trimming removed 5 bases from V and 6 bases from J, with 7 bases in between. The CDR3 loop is CASSKGAGELFF. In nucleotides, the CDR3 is TGTGCCAGCAGTAAAGGGGCCGGGGAGCTGTTTTTT.

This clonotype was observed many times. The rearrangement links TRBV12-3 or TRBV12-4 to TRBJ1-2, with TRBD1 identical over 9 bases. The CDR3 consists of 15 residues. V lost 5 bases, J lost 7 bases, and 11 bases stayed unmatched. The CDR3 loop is CASSPHRDRAFGYTF. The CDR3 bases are TGTGCCAGCAGTCCCCACCGGGACAGGGCTTTTGGCTACACCTTC.

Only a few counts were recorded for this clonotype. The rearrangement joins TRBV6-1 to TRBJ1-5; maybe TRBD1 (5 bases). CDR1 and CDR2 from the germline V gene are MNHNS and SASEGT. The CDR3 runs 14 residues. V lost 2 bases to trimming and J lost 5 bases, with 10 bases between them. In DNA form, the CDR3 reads TGTGCCAGCAGTGAAATCCGAGGGGATCAGCCCCAGCATTTT. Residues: CASSEIRGDQPQHF.

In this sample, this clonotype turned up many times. CDR3 loop: CASSLLGQGNTEAFF. The CDR3 DNA is TGTGCCAGTAGTCTCCTTGGACAGGGGAACACTGAAGCTTTCTTT. The V gene is TRBV19, the J gene TRBJ1-1; 8 nucleotides agree with TRBD1. Germline trimming cut 5 bases from V and 1 base from J; bases unmatched to any gene: 6. Germline V gives CDR1 LNHDA, CDR2 SQIVND (reference sequence). This CDR3 has 15 amino acids.

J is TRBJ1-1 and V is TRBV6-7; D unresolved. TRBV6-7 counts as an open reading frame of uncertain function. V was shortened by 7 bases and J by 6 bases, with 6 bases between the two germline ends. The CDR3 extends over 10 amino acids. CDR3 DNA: TGTGCCAGCATCGTACCTGAAGCTTTCTTT. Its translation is CASIVPEAFF.

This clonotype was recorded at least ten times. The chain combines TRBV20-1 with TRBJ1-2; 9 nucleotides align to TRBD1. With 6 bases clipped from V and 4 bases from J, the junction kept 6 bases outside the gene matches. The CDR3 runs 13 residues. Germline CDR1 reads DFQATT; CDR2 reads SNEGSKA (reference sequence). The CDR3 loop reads CSAATGQGYGYTF. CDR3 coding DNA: TGCAGTGCCGCGACGGGACAGGGCTATGGCTACACCTTC.

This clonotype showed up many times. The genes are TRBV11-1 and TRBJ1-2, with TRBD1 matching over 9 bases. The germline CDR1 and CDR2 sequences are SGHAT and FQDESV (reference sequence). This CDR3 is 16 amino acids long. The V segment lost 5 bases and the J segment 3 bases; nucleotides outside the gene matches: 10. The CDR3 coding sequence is TGTGCCAGCAGCCGAGCGACAGGGGGGCTCGACTATGGCTACACCTTC. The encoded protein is CASSRATGGLDYGYTF.

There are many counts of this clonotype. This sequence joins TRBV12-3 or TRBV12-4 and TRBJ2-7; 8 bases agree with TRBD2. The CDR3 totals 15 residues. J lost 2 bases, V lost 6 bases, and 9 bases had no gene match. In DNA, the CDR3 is TGTGCCAGCAGCCTAGGACTAGCCGAAACCTACGAGCAGTACTTC. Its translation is CASSLGLAETYEQYF.

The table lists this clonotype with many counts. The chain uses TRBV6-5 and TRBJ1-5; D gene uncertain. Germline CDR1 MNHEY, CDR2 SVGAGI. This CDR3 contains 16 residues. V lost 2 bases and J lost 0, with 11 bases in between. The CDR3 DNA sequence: TGTGCCAGCAGTTACACGGACTGGTATAGCAATCAGCCCCAGCATTTT. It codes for CASSYTDWYSNQPQHF.

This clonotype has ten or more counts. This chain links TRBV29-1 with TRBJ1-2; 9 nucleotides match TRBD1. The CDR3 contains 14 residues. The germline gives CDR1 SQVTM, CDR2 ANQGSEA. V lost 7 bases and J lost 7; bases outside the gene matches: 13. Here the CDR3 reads CSAPNRGLTPGYTF. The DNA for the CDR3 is TGCAGCGCGCCGAACAGGGGGCTCACTCCTGGCTACACCTTC.

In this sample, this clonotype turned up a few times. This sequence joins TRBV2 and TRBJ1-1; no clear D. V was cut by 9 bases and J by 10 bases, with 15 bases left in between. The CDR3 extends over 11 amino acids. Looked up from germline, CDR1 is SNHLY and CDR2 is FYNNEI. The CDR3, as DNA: TGTGCCAGTGATAAGGGAGAGGGAGCTTTCTTT. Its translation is CASDKGEGAFF.

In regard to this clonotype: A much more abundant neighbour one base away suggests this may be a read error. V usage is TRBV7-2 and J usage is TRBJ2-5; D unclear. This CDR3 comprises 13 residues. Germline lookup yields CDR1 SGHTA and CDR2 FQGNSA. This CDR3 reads CASTLGPEETQDF. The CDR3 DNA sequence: TGTGCCAGCACCTTAGGGCCGGAAGAGACCCAGGACTTC.

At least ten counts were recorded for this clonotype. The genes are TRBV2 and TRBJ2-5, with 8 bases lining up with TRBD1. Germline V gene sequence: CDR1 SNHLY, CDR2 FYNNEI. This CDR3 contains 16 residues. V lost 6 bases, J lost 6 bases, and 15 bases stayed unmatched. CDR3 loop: CASRKPVAGGVKTQYF. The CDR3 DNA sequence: TGTGCCAGCAGGAAACCCGTGGCAGGGGGCGTGAAGACCCAGTACTTC.